These 15 T cell receptor beta chains were all obtained from the same sample, sequenced in a study of T cells expressing NK-cell markers. TCRdb re-called the 5' RACE reads; one entry per CDR3 protein, DNA not given. In total, the table holds some 450,000 distinct CDR3 sequences. Sequenced: blood T cells: a sorted CD56 or NKG2C T cell subset, CD4+ or CD8+ T cells, or bulk PBMC T cells (not recorded which). These receptors were obtained from a woman aged 18 to 75 in good health.

V usage is TRBV19 and J usage is TRBJ1-5; there is no DNA to check the TCRdb D call of TRBD1. The germline V gene has CDR1 LNHDA and CDR2 SQIVND (reference sequence). This CDR3 spans 15 amino acids. The CDR3 loop is CASTTDRGINQPQHF.

The chain employs TRBV5-1 and TRBJ1-4; there is no DNA to check the TCRdb D call of TRBD1. From germline, CDR1 is SGHRS and CDR2 YFSETQ. This CDR3 comprises 15 residues. CDR3 sequence: CASSRQGTTNEKLFF.

V gene TRBV9 combines with J gene TRBJ1-2; TCRdb picks TRBD1, but there is no DNA to check that call. In germline, CDR1 is SGDLS, CDR2 YYNGEE. The CDR3 extends over 18 amino acids. The CDR3 sequence is CASSLTSGTRRWVEGYTF.

V gene TRBV5-1 combines with J gene TRBJ2-7; TCRdb's D gene call, TRBD2, goes unchecked for lack of DNA. Germline CDR1 SGHRS, CDR2 YFSETQ. CDR3 length: 14 amino acids. The CDR3 region is CASSFDALWREQYF.

The rearrangement joins TRBV3-1 to TRBJ2-5; TCRdb proposes TRBD2, but this gene call is untestable without DNA. Per the germline V gene, CDR1 is LGHDT and CDR2 is YNNKEL (reference sequence). There are 16 residues in the CDR3. The CDR3 region is CASTMTSGGPAETQYF.

The rearrangement joins TRBV12-3 or TRBV12-4 to TRBJ1-1; TCRdb's D call, TRBD1, is unchecked because there is no DNA. The CDR3 has 16 amino acids. The CDR3 loop is CASSLLTGAGNTEAFF.

V and J are TRBV5-4 and TRBJ2-1; TCRdb's D gene call, TRBD1, goes unchecked for lack of DNA. This CDR3 comprises 17 residues. Germline-derived CDR1 and CDR2 are SGHNT and YYREEE (reference sequence). The chain's CDR3 is CASRTRDRGITYNEQFF.

This rearrangement joins TRBV11-1 to TRBJ2-1; the TRBD1 assignment by TCRdb is unverifiable without DNA. Germline CDR1 SGHAT, CDR2 FQDESV (reference sequence). The CDR3 consists of 20 residues. CDR3 residues: CASSLGFGKLGPGGVHEQFF.

The V and J genes are TRBV11-2 and TRBJ2-3; TCRdb's D gene call, TRBD2, goes unchecked for lack of DNA. This CDR3 has 14 residues. Looked up from germline, CDR1 is SGHAT and CDR2 is FQNNGV. CDR3 sequence: CASSLRRVGDTQYF.

CDR3 amino acids: CASRANEKLFF. The rearrangement links TRBV12-3 or TRBV12-4 to TRBJ1-4. The CDR3 has 11 amino acids.

The rearrangement uses TRBV6-2 or TRBV6-3 and TRBJ2-1; TCRdb's D call of TRBD1 is untestable without DNA. The CDR3 contains 15 residues. CDR1 MNHEY and CDR2 SVGEGT come from the germline V gene. This chain's CDR3 is CASSYEGETYNEQFF.

The chain uses TRBV30 and TRBJ2-5; TCRdb's D call of TRBD1 is untestable without DNA. Per germline, CDR1 GTSNPN and CDR2 SVGIG (reference sequence). The CDR3 loop spans 14 amino acids. The CDR3: CAWSVRGTQETQYF.

V is TRBV5-1 and J is TRBJ2-3; the D call of TRBD2 rests on TCRdb alone, since no DNA is present to check it. Germline V gene lookup returns CDR1 SGHRS and CDR2 YFSETQ. CDR3 length: 15 amino acids. The CDR3 reads CASSSAPGGTDTQYF.

The gene calls are TRBV3-1 and TRBJ2-6. The CDR3 sequence is 14 residues long. In germline, CDR1 is LGHDT, CDR2 YNNKEL (reference sequence). CDR3 amino acids: CASSQPSGANVLTF.

The rearrangement uses TRBV20-1 and TRBJ1-4. In germline, CDR1 is DFQATT, CDR2 SNEGSKA (reference sequence). The CDR3 consists of 12 residues. This chain's CDR3 is CSAAGPAGKLFF.